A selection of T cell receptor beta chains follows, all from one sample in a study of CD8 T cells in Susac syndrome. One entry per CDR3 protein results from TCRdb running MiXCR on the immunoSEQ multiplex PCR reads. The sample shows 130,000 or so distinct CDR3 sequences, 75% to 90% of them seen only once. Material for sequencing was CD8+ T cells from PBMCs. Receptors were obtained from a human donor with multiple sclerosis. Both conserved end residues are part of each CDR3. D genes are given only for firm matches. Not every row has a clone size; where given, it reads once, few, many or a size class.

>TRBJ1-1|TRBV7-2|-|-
TGTGCCAGCAGCCCGTCGGGGCTGGGAGCTTTCTTT
CASSPSGLGAFF
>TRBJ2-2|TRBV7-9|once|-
TGTGCCAGCAGCTCCGACAGGGAGGGCACCGGGGAGCTGTTTTTT
CASSSDREGTGELFF
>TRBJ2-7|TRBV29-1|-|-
TGCAGCGTTGAAGATCGAGTTTACGAGCAGTACTTC
CSVEDRVYEQYF
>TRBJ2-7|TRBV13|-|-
TGTGCCAGCAGCCACCGGGGACGGAGCTCCTACGAGCAGTACTTC
CASSHRGRSSYEQYF
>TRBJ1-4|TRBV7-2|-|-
TGTGCCAGCAGCTTAGGGGTAGAAGATAATGAAAAACTGTTTTTT
CASSLGVEDNEKLFF
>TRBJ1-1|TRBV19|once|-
TGTGCCAGTAGTTTGGGGGGGGATCACACTGAAGCTTTCTTT
CASSLGGDHTEAFF
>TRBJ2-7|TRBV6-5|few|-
TGTGCCAGCAGTTACGACCCGGGACAACGTTACGAGCAGTACTTC
CASSYDPGQRYEQYF
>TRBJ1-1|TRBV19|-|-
TGTGCCAGTAGTATTCAGCCACCCCTTGAAGCTTTCTTT
CASSIQPPLEAFF
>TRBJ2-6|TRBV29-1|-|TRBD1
TGCAGCGTCGTCCCGGGACAGGGGATCGGGGCCAACGTCCTGACTTTC
CSVVPGQGIGANVLTF
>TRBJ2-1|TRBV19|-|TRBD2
TGTGCCAGTAGTGTGGGGGGGGGAGATAGCTCCTACAATGAGCAGTTCTTC
CASSVGGGDSSYNEQFF
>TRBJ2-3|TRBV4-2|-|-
TGTGCCAGCAGCCAAGATCTTCGGGCCCCAGATACGCAGTATTTT
CASSQDLRAPDTQYF
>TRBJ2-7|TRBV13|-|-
TGTGCCAGCAGCAACCGCGATGCGGGCTACGAGCAGTACTTC
CASSNRDAGYEQYF
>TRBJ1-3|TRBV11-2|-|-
TGTGCCAGCAGATCCGTTGACGGCACTGAGGGAAACACCATATATTTT
CASRSVDGTEGNTIYF
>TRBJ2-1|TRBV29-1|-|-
TGCAGCGTTGTTACCTTCTGGGAGCAGTTCTTC
CSVVTFWEQFF
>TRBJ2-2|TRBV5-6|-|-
TGTGCCAGCAGCTTCCGGCAGTTCACCGGGGAGCTGTTTTTT
CASSFRQFTGELFF
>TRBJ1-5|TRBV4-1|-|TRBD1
TGCGCCAGCAGCCAAGGGGACAGAGACAATCAGCCCCAGCATTTT
CASSQGDRDNQPQHF
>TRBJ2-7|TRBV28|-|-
TGTGCCAGCACCTGGGGATCCCAGGGTGTACCCGAGCAGTACTTC
CASTWGSQGVPEQYF
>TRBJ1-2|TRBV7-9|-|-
TGTGCCAGCAGCTTTTCTCCAAGGCACTATGGCTACACCTTC
CASSFSPRHYGYTF
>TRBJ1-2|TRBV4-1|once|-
TGCGCCAGCAGCCCTAATAACAGGGTCCGATATGGCTACACCTTC
CASSPNNRVRYGYTF
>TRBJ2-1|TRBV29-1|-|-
TGCAGCGTTGAGGGGAGCTTAACCGATGAGCAGTTCTTC
CSVEGSLTDEQFF
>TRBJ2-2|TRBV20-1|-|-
TGCAGTGCTAGTGGGGGGACCGGGGAGCTGTTTTTT
CSASGGTGELFF
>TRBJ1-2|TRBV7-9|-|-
TGTGCCAGCAGCTTAAGAGGAGACGCTAACTATGGCTACACCTTC
CASSLRGDANYGYTF
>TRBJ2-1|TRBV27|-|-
TGTGCCAGCAGTTTTCCCTTCAGGGGTCTTGGTTACAATGAGCAGTTCTTC
CASSFPFRGLGYNEQFF
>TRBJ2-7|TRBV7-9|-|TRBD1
TGTGCCAGCAGCCCCCCTTTGAGGACAGGGGGGTACGAGCAGTACTTC
CASSPPLRTGGYEQYF
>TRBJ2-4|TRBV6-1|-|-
TGTGCCAGCAGGGAAGACAACGAAAACATTCAGTACTTC
CASREDNENIQYF
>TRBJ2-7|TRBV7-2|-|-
TGTGCCAGCAGCGCCTGGGGGGCGAACGAGCAGTACTTC
CASSAWGANEQYF
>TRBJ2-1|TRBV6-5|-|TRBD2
TGTGCCAGCAGTTACTCGCTGTGGCGGGGGGGCAGCAATGAGCAGTTCTTC
CASSYSLWRGGSNEQFF
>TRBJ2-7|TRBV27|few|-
TGTGCCAGCAGTCCAGGCCTGTCCTACGAGCAGTACTTC
CASSPGLSYEQYF
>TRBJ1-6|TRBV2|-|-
TGTGCCAGCACGAACTATAATTCACCCCTCCACTTT
CASTNYNSPLHF
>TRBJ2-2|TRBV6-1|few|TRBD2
TGTGCCAGCAGCTCGGGACTAAACACCGGGGAGCTGTTTTTT
CASSSGLNTGELFF
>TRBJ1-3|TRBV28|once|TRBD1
TGTGCCAGCAGTTTGGCGGGACAGGGGGCTGGAAACACCATATATTTT
CASSLAGQGAGNTIYF
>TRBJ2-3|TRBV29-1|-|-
TGCAGCGTTGAGGATGGGACGGAAAACACAGATACGCAGTATTTT
CSVEDGTENTDTQYF
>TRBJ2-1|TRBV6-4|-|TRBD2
TGTGCCAGCAGTGAGGTAGCGGGGGGCCCTGAAGAAGACAATGAGCAGTTCTTC
CASSEVAGGPEEDNEQFF
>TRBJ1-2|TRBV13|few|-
TGTGCCAGCAGCGGTTACAGTCACGATCTCTATGGCTACACCTTC
CASSGYSHDLYGYTF
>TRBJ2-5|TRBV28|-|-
TGTGCCAGCAGTCCCCCAGGGGAGGAGACCCAGTACTTC
CASSPPGEETQYF
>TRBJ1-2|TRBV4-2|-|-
TGTGCCAGCAGCCAAGAGGAGGGGGACTATAACTATGGCTACACCTTC
CASSQEEGDYNYGYTF
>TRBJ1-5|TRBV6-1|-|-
TGTGCCAGCAGTGCCTCCCCGAGGGGGGCCTACAATCAGCCCCAGCATTTT
CASSASPRGAYNQPQHF
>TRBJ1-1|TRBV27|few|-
TGTGCCAGCAGTTTACTGATGAACACTGAAGCTTTCTTT
CASSLLMNTEAFF
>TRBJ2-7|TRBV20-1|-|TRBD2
TGCAGTGCTAGAGATTCGGAGCTAGCGGGGACGCCCTCCTTCCACGAGCAGTACTTC
CSARDSELAGTPSFHEQYF
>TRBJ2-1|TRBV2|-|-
TGTGCCAGCGAGATCCGAAGACGCCAGTACAATGAGCAGTTCTTC
CASEIRRRQYNEQFF
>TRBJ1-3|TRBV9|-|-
TGTGCCAGCAGCGTAGAGTGGGGACTTGGAAACACCATATATTTT
CASSVEWGLGNTIYF
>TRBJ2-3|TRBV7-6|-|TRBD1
TGTGCCAGCAGCTGCGCGAGTACAGGGGACAGCACAGATACGCAGTATTTT
CASSCASTGDSTDTQYF
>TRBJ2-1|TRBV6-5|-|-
TGTGCCAGCAGTAACTGGGGCTACAATGAGCAGTTCTTC
CASSNWGYNEQFF
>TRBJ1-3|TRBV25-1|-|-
TGTGCCAGCCTCGACAACCCCCCTGGAAACACCATATATTTT
CASLDNPPGNTIYF
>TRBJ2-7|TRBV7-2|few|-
TGTGCCAGCAGCCGGGGAGTCTGGAGGGGCTACGAGCAGTACTTC
CASSRGVWRGYEQYF